A single sample gave rise to the 20 T cell receptor beta chains below, sequenced in a study of OX40 agonist ivuxolimab in advanced cancers. Data came from immunoSEQ multiplex PCR; TCRdb stores just in-frame clones and leaves some out. In the table there are some 82,000 clones, about 90% of which are singletons. The material was CD4+ or CD8+ T cells sorted from blood, obtained in a trial of the OX40 agonist ivuxolimab. Receptors originate from an adult with an advanced solid tumor such as melanoma, head and neck, liver or kidney cancer.

This clone was counted a few times. The chain recombines TRBV6-1 with TRBJ1-1; the D gene is possibly TRBD1 (5 bases). The V end lost 4 bases, the J end lost 1 base, and 7 bases lay between the germline ends. The CDR3 covers 13 residues. Germline lookup yields CDR1 MNHNS and CDR2 SASEGT. This chain's CDR3 is CASSGQGNTEAFF. CDR3 coding DNA: TGTGCCAGCAGTGGGCAGGGGAACACTGAAGCTTTCTTT.

The chain employs TRBV7-3 and TRBJ2-5; possibly TRBD1 for D (5 bases). The CDR3 contains 16 residues. V lost 1 base, J lost 5 bases, and 17 bases lay in between. Germline CDR1 is SGHTA and CDR2 is FQGTGA. CDR3 protein: CASSLIGAGNGETQYF. The CDR3 DNA is TGTGCCAGCAGCTTAATAGGTGCAGGGAATGGGGAGACCCAGTACTTC. Supplemented by reference TRBV7-3 and TRBJ2-5, the full variable domain reads GAGVSQTPSNKVTEKGKYVELRCDPISGHTALYWYRQSLGQGPEFLIYFQGTGAADDSGLPNDRFFAVRPEGSVSTLKIQRTERGDSAVYLCASSLIGAGNGETQYFGPGTRLLVL.

V and J are TRBV27 and TRBJ2-3, with D unresolved. Trimming stripped 2 bases from V and 4 bases from J, with 13 bases between. The V gene's germline CDR1 is MNHEY and CDR2 SMNVEV (reference sequence). The CDR3 is 15 residues long. Written as DNA, the CDR3 is TGTGCCAGCAGTTTAAGGGCTGCTACTGCAGATACGCAGTATTTT. Translation gives CASSLRAATADTQYF.

V usage is TRBV18 and J usage is TRBJ2-3; D not certain. This CDR3 contains 13 residues. Germline V CDR1 and CDR2: KGHSH, LQKENI. Trimming stripped 3 bases from V and 3 bases from J, with 7 bases between. The CDR3 coding sequence is TGTGCCAGCTCACCGACCCTGACAGATACGCAGTATTTT. Its protein is CASSPTLTDTQYF.

The J gene is TRBJ2-1, the V gene TRBV5-8, with 10 bases fitting TRBD2. The CDR3 runs to 15 residues. The germline gives CDR1 SGHTS, CDR2 YDEGEE. The trim removed 4 bases at V and 6 bases at J, leaving 7 bases unmatched. CDR3 protein: CASSILAGYSNEQFF. The CDR3 DNA sequence: TGTGCCAGCAGCATACTAGCGGGATATTCCAATGAGCAGTTCTTC.

The rearrangement links TRBV29-1 to TRBJ2-2; no reliable D call. Between the trimmed V and J ends, which lost 4 bases and 5 bases, there was a span of 11 bases. Per the germline V gene, CDR1 is SQVTM and CDR2 is ANQGSEA. The CDR3 has 13 residues. The CDR3 DNA reads as TGCAGCGTTGCTCGGGTAGAGACCGGGGAGCTGTTTTTT. Its protein product is CSVARVETGELFF.

Written as DNA, the CDR3 is TGTGCCAGCAGCTCCGGGACAACAGATGGCTACACCTTC. Translated: CASSSGTTDGYTF. The chain combines TRBV5-6 with TRBJ1-2; D may be TRBD1 (6 bases). The CDR3 has 13 residues. V lost 3 bases, J lost 6 bases, and 12 bases lay in between. Germline values: CDR1 SGHDT, CDR2 YYEEEE. Complete variable domain (other parts from reference TRBV5-6 and TRBJ1-2): DAGVTQSPTHLIKTRGQQVTLRCSPKSGHDTVSWYQQALGQGPQFIFQYYEEEERQRGNFPDRFSGHQFPNYSSELNVNALLLGDSALYLCASSSGTTDGYTFGSGTRLTVV.

The rearrangement links TRBV4-2 to TRBJ2-2, with 12 bases aligning to TRBD2. CDR1 LGHNA and CDR2 YNFKEQ come from the germline V gene. The CDR3 contains 15 residues. Trimming removed 6 bases from V and 1 base from J; junction bases left unmatched: 0. The CDR3 nucleotides read TGTGCCAGCAGGGGACTAGCGGGGAACACCGGGGAGCTGTTTTTT. It codes for CASRGLAGNTGELFF.

This clone is a singleton in its sample. An end of the junction differs from the germline gene, which may be a read error. V usage is TRBV14 and J usage is TRBJ2-5; weak D call: TRBD2 (6 bases). Germline V gene sequence: CDR1 SGHDN, CDR2 FVKESK. The CDR3 has 14 amino acids. CDR3 DNA: TGTGCCAGCAGCCTGGTATTGGGCCGGGAGATCCAGTACTTC. Its protein product is CASSLVLGREIQYF.

This chain links TRBV19 with TRBJ2-1, with 8 bases lining up with TRBD2. The junction had 11 bases not matched to a gene; V was cut back by 5 bases and J by 8 bases. From germline, CDR1 is LNHDA and CDR2 SQIVND (reference sequence). The CDR3 spans 15 residues. CDR3 amino acids: CASSPWESGRYEQFF. The CDR3, as DNA: TGTGCCAGTAGTCCCTGGGAAAGCGGGAGATATGAGCAGTTCTTC.

The chain recombines TRBV7-4 with TRBJ1-3; 7 nucleotides agree with TRBD1. V lost 4 bases to trimming and J lost 4 bases; unmatched junction nucleotides: 7. CDR1 is SGHVT and CDR2 is SQSDAQ in the germline V gene. The CDR3 loop spans 15 amino acids. CDR3 loop: CASSSDRVWGNTIYF. In nucleotides, the CDR3 is TGTGCCAGCAGCTCAGACAGGGTGTGGGGAAACACCATATATTTT. Based on the CDR3 plus reference TRBV7-4 and TRBJ1-3, the full variable domain is GAGVSQSPRYKVAKRGRDVALRCDSISGHVTLYWYRQTLGQGSEVLTYSQSDAQRDKSGRPSGRFSAERPERSVSTLKIQRTEQGDSAVYLCASSSDRVWGNTIYFGEGSWLTVV.

The chain carries TRBV5-4 and TRBJ2-1, with D uncertain. In germline, CDR1 is SGHNT, CDR2 YYREEE (reference sequence). The CDR3 has 15 amino acids. Deletions cut 4 bases from V and 0 bases from J, with 11 bases between. The CDR3 bases are TGTGCCAGCAGCCTCACTCAGAGCTCCTACAATGAGCAGTTCTTC. This translates into CASSLTQSSYNEQFF.

The V and J genes are TRBV28 and TRBJ2-3; D possibly corresponds to TRBD2 (6 bases). Deletions cut 5 bases from V and 4 bases from J, with 19 bases between. The CDR3 runs to 16 residues. The germline CDR1 and CDR2 sequences are MDHEN and SYDVKM. The CDR3 protein is CASSVTGEVESDTQYF. The CDR3 DNA reads TGTGCCAGCAGTGTTACGGGAGAGGTCGAATCAGATACGCAGTATTTT.

The rearrangement uses TRBV7-2 and TRBJ2-5; possible D gene TRBD1, 5 bases. The germline V gene has CDR1 SGHTA and CDR2 FQGNSA. V shed 2 bases and J shed 0 bases, with 7 bases lying between them. The CDR3 totals 14 residues. In nucleotides, the CDR3 is TGTGCCAGCAGCTTAAAAGGGGACCAAGAGACCCAGTACTTC. Translated: CASSLKGDQETQYF. Supplemented by reference TRBV7-2 and TRBJ2-5, the full variable domain reads GAGVSQSPSNKVTEKGKDVELRCDPISGHTALYWYRQSLGQGLEFLIYFQGNSAPDKSGLPSDRFSAERTGGSVSTLTIQRTQQEDSAVYLCASSLKGDQETQYFGPGTRLLVL.

This clone was observed once. The chain combines TRBV2 with TRBJ2-7; TRBD2 matches 10 bases. CDR1 and CDR2 (germline): SNHLY, FYNNEI. V shed 4 bases, J shed 5 bases, and the junction held 17 bases outside the gene matches. The CDR3 totals 18 residues. The CDR3 sequence: CASSGGASGSPRRHEQYF. CDR3 coding DNA: TGTGCCAGCAGTGGCGGTGCTAGCGGGAGTCCACGGCGCCACGAGCAGTACTTC.

The V and J genes are TRBV10-3 and TRBJ2-5; D unclear. The germline V gene encodes CDR1 ENHRY and CDR2 SYGVKD. The CDR3 runs 13 residues. With 6 bases removed from V and 3 bases from J, the gap between germline ends came to 11 bases. CDR3 sequence (DNA): TGTGCCATCAGAAGACATGAAAAAGAGACCCAGTACTTC. Its translation is CAIRRHEKETQYF.

This chain links TRBV25-1 with TRBJ2-7, with 9 bases identical to TRBD1. J lost 5 bases, V lost 4 bases, and 9 bases had no gene match. The CDR3 spans 15 residues. CDR1 is MGHDK, CDR2 SYGVNS, per germline. The CDR3 protein is CASSAPGTGFHEQYF. For the CDR3, the DNA is TGTGCCAGCAGTGCACCCGGGACAGGGTTTCACGAGCAGTACTTC.

This chain connects TRBV19 to TRBJ1-5; D not certain. The CDR3 totals 13 residues. Trimming took 2 bases from V and 5 from J, leaving 7 bases between them. Germline V gene sequence: CDR1 LNHDA, CDR2 SQIVND (reference sequence). CDR3 DNA: TGTGCCAGTAGTATAAACCTGGATCAGCCCCAGCATTTT. Translating it yields CASSINLDQPQHF. Looking up the rest from reference TRBV19 and TRBJ1-5 gives the full variable domain: DGGITQSPKYLFRKEGQNVTLSCEQNLNHDAMYWYRQDPGQGLRLIYYSQIVNDFQKGDIAEGYSVSREKKESFPLTVTSAQKNPTAFYLCASSINLDQPQHFGDGTRLSIL.

The chain couples TRBV7-2 to TRBJ1-3; no clear D. The germline V gene has CDR1 SGHTA and CDR2 FQGNSA. Trimming shortened V by 4 bases and J by 1 base, and 14 bases separated the two germline ends. This CDR3 region has 16 residues. The CDR3 reads CASSSQAGRSGNTIYF. The CDR3 DNA sequence: TGTGCCAGCAGCTCACAAGCCGGAAGATCTGGAAACACCATATATTTT.

This clone was seen a single time. The chain uses TRBV7-9 and TRBJ2-1; TRBD2 aligns across 10 bases. In germline, CDR1 is SEHNR, CDR2 FQNEAQ (reference sequence). This CDR3 contains 15 residues. Trimming at V came to 3 bases and at J to 2 bases, leaving 1 base not matched to a gene. CDR3 sequence: CASSLSGRAYNEQFF. CDR3 DNA sequence: TGTGCCAGCAGCTTGAGCGGGAGGGCCTACAATGAGCAGTTCTTC.